This T cell receptor (beta chain) was identified during a study of Graves' ophthalmopathy and Graves' hyperthyroidism. This clonotype was counted between two and nine times. Germline V gene data show CDR1 as MNHNY and CDR2 as SVGAGI (reference sequence). The CDR3 has 18 amino acids. Unmatched junction bases numbered 12, after V lost 2 bases and J lost 1 base. RNA served as the template for amplifying TCR beta CDR3 regions. First-round RT-PCR with HTBI primers preceded a second-round multiplex PCR. Each CDR3 protein is one row after TCRdb ran MiXCR on the multiplex PCR reads. The top ten clones hold approximately 12% of a sample with over a million distinct CDR3 sequences, about two fifths of them seen once.

Sequenced: peripheral blood or thyroid tissue (not recorded which). The chain recombines TRBV6-6 with TRBJ2-7, with 9 bases fitting TRBD1. The source is an adult man with Graves' hyperthyroidism. CDR3 residues: CASSYRGQGTRFSYEQYF. As DNA, the CDR3 is TGTGCCAGCAGTTACAGAGGACAGGGGACACGCTTTTCCTACGAGCAGTACTTC.